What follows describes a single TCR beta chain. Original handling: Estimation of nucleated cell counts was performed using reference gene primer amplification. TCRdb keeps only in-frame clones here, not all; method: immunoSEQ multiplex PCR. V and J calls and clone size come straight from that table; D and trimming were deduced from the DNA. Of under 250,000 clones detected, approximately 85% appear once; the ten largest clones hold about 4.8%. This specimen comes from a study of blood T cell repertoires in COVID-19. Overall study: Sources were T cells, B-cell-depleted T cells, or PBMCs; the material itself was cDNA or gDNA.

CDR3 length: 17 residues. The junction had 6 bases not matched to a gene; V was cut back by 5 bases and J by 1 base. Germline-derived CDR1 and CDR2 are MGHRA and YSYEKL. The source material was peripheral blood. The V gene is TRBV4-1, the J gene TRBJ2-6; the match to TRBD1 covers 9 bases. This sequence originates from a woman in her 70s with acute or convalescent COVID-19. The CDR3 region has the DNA TGCGCCAGCAGCTTACAGGGGGCTAGGTCTGGGGCCAACGTCCTGACTTTC. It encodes CASSLQGARSGANVLTF.